Below, one TCR beta chain is given with its context. Baseline was the first blood sampling point, followed by cycle 4 day 1 and cycle 7 day 1. Trimming removed 2 bases from V and 8 bases from J, with 7 bases in between. The CDR3 covers 12 residues. Germline lookup yields CDR1 SGHAT and CDR2 FQNNGV. The sample is drawn from a study of OX40 agonist ivuxolimab in advanced cancers. The assay was immunoSEQ multiplex PCR, and TCRdb's table has in-frame clones only and misses some. The sample carries 70,000 to 80,000 clones, 70% to 90% recorded once. The sequence derives from an adult with an advanced solid tumor such as melanoma, head and neck, liver or kidney cancer. The material was CD4+ or CD8+ T cells sorted from blood, obtained in a trial of the OX40 agonist ivuxolimab. The chain links TRBV11-2 to TRBJ2-1, with unresolved D. The CDR3 DNA reads as TGTGCCAGCAGCTTATCCCCCGATGAGCAGTTCTTC. It encodes CASSLSPDEQFF.